This record concerns one T cell receptor (beta chain) sequence. Investigators isolated RNA and reverse transcribed it into cDNA to act as the sequencing template. TCRdb keeps only in-frame clones here, not all; method: immunoSEQ multiplex PCR. The sample holds about 150,000 clones, 50% to 65% seen once. This entry belongs to a study of CD8+ T cells in alopecia areata. Trimming removed 0 bases at V and 5 bases at J, with 7 bases between. The length of the CDR3 is 12 residues. Germline-derived CDR1 and CDR2 are SQVTM and ANQGSEA. The source of this sequence is a human donor with alopecia areata. Material: CD8+ T cells sorted from blood, obtained at week 0. V and J are TRBV29-1 and TRBJ1-2; D uncertain. In DNA form, the CDR3 reads TGCAGCGTTGAAGAGGACGATTATGGCTACACCTTC. Its translation: CSVEEDDYGYTF.